A selection of T cell receptor beta chains follows, all from one sample in a study of shared clonotypes between healthy human individuals. Method: immunoSEQ multiplex PCR; TCRdb's copy keeps in-frame clones and lacks some. The sample has hundreds of thousands of clones; around 78% are singletons. The material sequenced was memory CD4+ T cells sorted from blood. The receptors shown here come from a woman aged 25 to 39 in good health. Each CDR3 is given with its conserved first and last residue. Fields, in order: V gene, clone size, D gene, J gene, CDR3 protein, CDR3 DNA. D genes are given only for firm matches. A row's size may be missing; if present it is once, few, many or a size class.

>TRBV28|-|TRBD1|TRBJ2-7
CASTKRTGRSYEQYF
TGTGCCAGCACTAAACGGACAGGGCGCTCCTACGAGCAGTACTTC
>TRBV9|-|-|TRBJ1-3
CASSAFGASGNTIYF
TGTGCCAGCAGTGCCTTTGGGGCCTCTGGAAACACCATATATTTT
>TRBV28|-|-|TRBJ2-7
CASSLTRRRQYF
TGTGCCAGCAGTTTGACTAGAAGGCGGCAGTACTTC
>TRBV5-5|-|TRBD2|TRBJ2-5
CASSLSGGRRQETQYF
TGTGCCAGCAGCTTGTCGGGCGGGAGGAGGCAAGAGACCCAGTACTTC
>TRBV10-3|few|TRBD2|TRBJ2-1
CAIRAGGSLYNEQFF
TGTGCCATCAGGGCCGGCGGGAGTTTGTACAATGAGCAGTTCTTC
>TRBV4-1|-|-|TRBJ2-1
CASSQVRAVSYNEQFF
TGCGCCAGCAGCCAAGTCCGAGCGGTCTCCTACAATGAGCAGTTCTTC
>TRBV10-1|-|-|TRBJ2-3
CASSEGVGISSTDTQYF
TGCGCCAGCAGTGAGGGAGTGGGGATATCCAGCACAGATACGCAGTATTTT
>TRBV10-3|-|-|TRBJ1-5
CAISDEGRVQPQHF
TGTGCCATCAGTGACGAGGGTAGGGTTCAGCCCCAGCATTTT
>TRBV7-9|-|TRBD2|TRBJ2-3
CASGSGEREADTQYF
TGTGCCAGCGGCTCAGGAGAGCGGGAGGCCGATACGCAGTATTTT
>TRBV5-1|-|-|TRBJ2-7
CASSLQAHYEQYF
TGCGCCAGCAGCTTGCAGGCGCACTACGAGCAGTACTTC
>TRBV6-1|-|-|TRBJ1-4
CASSPSFDEKLFF
TGTGCCAGCAGTCCCTCCTTTGATGAAAAACTGTTTTTT
>TRBV7-3|few|TRBD2|TRBJ2-7
CASSQGGLAGGEQYF
TGTGCCAGCAGCCAAGGCGGACTAGCGGGAGGCGAGCAGTACTTC
>TRBV27|-|TRBD2|TRBJ2-7
CASSSPGTSGSYEQYF
TGTGCCAGCAGTTCCCCTGGGACTAGCGGGAGCTACGAGCAGTACTTC
>TRBV4-2|-|-|TRBJ2-7
CASSSGAGLTYEQYF
TGTGCCAGCAGCTCGGGGGCCGGCCTCACCTACGAGCAGTACTTC
>TRBV28|-|-|TRBJ2-7
CASTHSGGRSYEQYF
TGTGCCAGCACCCATTCTGGGGGCAGGTCCTACGAGCAGTACTTC
>TRBV28|once|-|TRBJ2-1
CASSPAGFSYNEQFF
TGTGCCAGCAGTCCCGCGGGGTTCTCCTACAATGAGCAGTTCTTC
>TRBV6-1|-|-|TRBJ2-1
CASSLSSQREQFF
TGTGCCAGCAGTCTCTCCAGCCAGCGGGAGCAGTTCTTC
>TRBV6-6|-|-|TRBJ2-1
CASSPEVEQFF
TGTGCCAGCAGCCCCGAGGTTGAGCAGTTCTTC
>TRBV4-1|many|-|TRBJ1-4
CASSQSLGREKLFF
TGCGCCAGCAGCCAAAGCCTGGGCCGGGAAAAACTGTTTTTT
>TRBV14|-|-|TRBJ2-7
CASSHGRFREQYF
TGTGCCAGCAGCCATGGGAGGTTTCGGGAGCAGTACTTC
>TRBV6-5|-|-|TRBJ2-6
CASSYTGSGANVLTF
TGTGCCAGCAGTTACACAGGCTCTGGGGCCAACGTCCTGACTTTC
>TRBV10-3|many|-|TRBJ1-1
CAISENRDTEAFF
TGTGCCATCAGTGAGAACAGGGACACTGAAGCTTTCTTT
>TRBV6-5|-|-|TRBJ1-1
CASSYWSNTEAFF
TGTGCCAGCAGTTATTGGTCGAACACTGAAGCTTTCTTT
>TRBV7-9|-|-|TRBJ2-5
CASSLGQETQYF
TGTGCCAGCAGCCTAGGCCAGGAGACCCAGTACTTC
>TRBV29-1|once|-|TRBJ2-3
CSVDSDTQYF
TGCAGCGTTGATTCAGATACGCAGTATTTT
>TRBV6-8|-|-|TRBJ2-7
CASSRLSGSYEQYF
TGTGCCAGCAGCCGCCTGTCGGGCTCCTACGAGCAGTACTTC
>TRBV5-1|-|-|TRBJ1-3
CASSLSVLTGSGNTIYF
TGCGCCAGCAGCTTAAGCGTACTTACAGGTTCCGGAAACACCATATATTTT
>TRBV20-1|-|-|TRBJ2-1
CSATRSNEQFF
TGCAGTGCTACCCGTTCCAATGAGCAGTTCTTC
>TRBV4-1|-|-|TRBJ1-5
CASSQVPNRASQPQHF
TGCGCCAGCAGCCAAGTTCCTAACAGGGCTTCCCAGCCCCAGCATTTT
>TRBV7-9|once|-|TRBJ2-1
CASSLAINEQFF
TGTGCCAGCAGCTTAGCGATCAATGAGCAGTTCTTC
>TRBV2|few|TRBD1|TRBJ1-2
CASSRQGARYGYTF
TGTGCCAGCAGTCGACAGGGGGCAAGGTATGGCTACACCTTC